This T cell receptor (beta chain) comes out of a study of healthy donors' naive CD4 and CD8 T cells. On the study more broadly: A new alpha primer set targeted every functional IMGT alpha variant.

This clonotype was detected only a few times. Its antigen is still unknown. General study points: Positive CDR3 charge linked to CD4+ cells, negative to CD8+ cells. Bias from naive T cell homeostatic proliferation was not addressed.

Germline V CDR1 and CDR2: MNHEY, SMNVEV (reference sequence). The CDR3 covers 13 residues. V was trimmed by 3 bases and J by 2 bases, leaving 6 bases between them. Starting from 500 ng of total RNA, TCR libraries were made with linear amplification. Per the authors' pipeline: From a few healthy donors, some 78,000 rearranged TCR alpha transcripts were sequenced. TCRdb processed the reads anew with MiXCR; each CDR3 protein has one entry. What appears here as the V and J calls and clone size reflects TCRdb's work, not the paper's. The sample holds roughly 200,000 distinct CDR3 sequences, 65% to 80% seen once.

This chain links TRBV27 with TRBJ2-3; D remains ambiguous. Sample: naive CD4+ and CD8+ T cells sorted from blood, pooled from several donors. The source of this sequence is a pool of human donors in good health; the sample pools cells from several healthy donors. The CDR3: CASSLQATDTQYF. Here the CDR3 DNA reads TGTGCCAGCAGTTTGCAGGCCACAGATACGCAGTATTTT.